This TCR beta chain was retrieved from a study of blood T cell repertoires in COVID-19. The overall study: Samples came from the United States, Italy and Spain, spanning acute and convalescent COVID-19. The analysed material was cDNA or gDNA that came from T cells, B-cell-depleted T cells, or PBMCs.

Authors' analysis steps: How many nucleated cells were present was estimated from reference gene primer amplification. TCRdb keeps only in-frame clones here, not all; method: immunoSEQ multiplex PCR. The V and J calls and clone size come from that table; D and trimming were worked out from the DNA. The table shows 150,000 to 200,000 clones, with under 85% occurring only once. V lost 1 base and J lost 5; bases outside the gene matches: 9. Germline CDR1 and CDR2: LNHDA and SQIVND (reference sequence). The CDR3 consists of 17 residues. The chain recombines TRBV19 with TRBJ2-2; the match to TRBD2 covers 8 bases. Sequencing used peripheral blood. The origin of this receptor is an elderly woman with acute or convalescent COVID-19. The chain's CDR3 is CASSIALAGGRTGELFF. The CDR3 region has the DNA TGTGCCAGTAGTATAGCCCTCGCGGGAGGTCGAACCGGGGAGCTGTTTTTT. The complete variable domain, with remaining parts taken from reference TRBV19 and TRBJ2-2, reads DGGITQSPKYLFRKEGQNVTLSCEQNLNHDAMYWYRQDPGQGLRLIYYSQIVNDFQKGDIAEGYSVSREKKESFPLTVTSAQKNPTAFYLCASSIALAGGRTGELFFGEGSRLTVL.